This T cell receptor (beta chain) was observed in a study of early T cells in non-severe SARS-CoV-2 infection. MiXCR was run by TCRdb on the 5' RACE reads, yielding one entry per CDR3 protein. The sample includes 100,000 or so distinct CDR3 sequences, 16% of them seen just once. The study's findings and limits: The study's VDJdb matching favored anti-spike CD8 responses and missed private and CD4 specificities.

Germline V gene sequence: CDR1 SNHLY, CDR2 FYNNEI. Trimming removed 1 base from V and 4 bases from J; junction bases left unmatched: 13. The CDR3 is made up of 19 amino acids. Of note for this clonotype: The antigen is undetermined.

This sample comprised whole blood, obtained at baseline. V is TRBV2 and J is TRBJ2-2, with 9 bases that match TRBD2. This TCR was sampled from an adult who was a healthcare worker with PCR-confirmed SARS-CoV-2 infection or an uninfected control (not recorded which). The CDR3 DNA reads TGTGCCAGCAGTGAAGACTTGGGCGTAGCGGGAGCCCGCACCGGGGAGCTGTTTTTT. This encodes CASSEDLGVAGARTGELFF.